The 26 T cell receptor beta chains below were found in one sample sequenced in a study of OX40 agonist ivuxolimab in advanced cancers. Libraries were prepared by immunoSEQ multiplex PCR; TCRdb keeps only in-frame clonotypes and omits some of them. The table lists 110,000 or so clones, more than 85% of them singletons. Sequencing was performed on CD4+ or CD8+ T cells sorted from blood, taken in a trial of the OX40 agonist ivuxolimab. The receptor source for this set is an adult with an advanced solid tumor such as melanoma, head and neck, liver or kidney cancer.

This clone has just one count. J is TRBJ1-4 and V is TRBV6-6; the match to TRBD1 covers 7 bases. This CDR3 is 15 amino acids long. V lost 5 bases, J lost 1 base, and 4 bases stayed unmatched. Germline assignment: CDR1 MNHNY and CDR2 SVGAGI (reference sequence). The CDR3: CASSPRTGTNEKLFF. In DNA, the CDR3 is TGTGCCAGCAGTCCCCGGACAGGAACTAATGAAAAACTGTTTTTT.

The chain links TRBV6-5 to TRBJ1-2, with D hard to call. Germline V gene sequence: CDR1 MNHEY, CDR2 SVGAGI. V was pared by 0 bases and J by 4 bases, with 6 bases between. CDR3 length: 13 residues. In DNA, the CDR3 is TGTGCCAGCAGTTACTCGAGCGCCTATGGCTACACCTTC. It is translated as CASSYSSAYGYTF.

This chain's CDR3 is CASSQDRDKLFF. The CDR3 DNA follows: TGTGCCAGCAGCCAAGATCGGGATAAACTGTTTTTT. The V and J genes are TRBV14 and TRBJ1-4; D uncertain. In germline, CDR1 is SGHDN, CDR2 FVKESK. Trimming stripped 0 bases from V and 11 bases from J, with 7 bases between. The CDR3 contains 12 residues.

In DNA, the CDR3 is TGTGCCAGTAGGGCGGGGGCAAGGGGCAATGAGCAGTTCTTC. Amino acid sequence: CASRAGARGNEQFF. This sequence joins TRBV27 and TRBJ2-1, with TRBD2 as a possible D gene (7 bases). Per germline, CDR1 MNHEY and CDR2 SMNVEV (reference sequence). The V end lost 9 bases, the J end lost 6 bases, and 18 bases lay between the germline ends. The CDR3 spans 14 residues.

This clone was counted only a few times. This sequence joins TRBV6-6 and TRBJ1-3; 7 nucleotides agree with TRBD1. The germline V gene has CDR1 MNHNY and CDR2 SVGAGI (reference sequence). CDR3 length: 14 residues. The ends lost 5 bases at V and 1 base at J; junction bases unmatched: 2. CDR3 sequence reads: CASSQTGSGNTIYF. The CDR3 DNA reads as TGTGCCAGCAGTCAGACAGGGTCTGGAAACACCATATATTTT.

Written as DNA, the CDR3 is TGTGCCAGTAGGGAACGAAGCTCCTACAATGAGCAGTTCTTC. Its protein product is CASRERSSYNEQFF. This chain joins TRBV19 and TRBJ2-1, with D uncertain. The length of the CDR3 is 14 residues. Trimming removed 6 bases at V and 0 bases at J, with 9 bases between. Germline loops: CDR1 LNHDA, CDR2 SQIVND (reference sequence).

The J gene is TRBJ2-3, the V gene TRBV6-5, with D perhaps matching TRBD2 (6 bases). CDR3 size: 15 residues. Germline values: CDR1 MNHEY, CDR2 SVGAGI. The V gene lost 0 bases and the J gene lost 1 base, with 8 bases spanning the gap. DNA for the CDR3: TGTGCCAGCAGTTACTCTTGGGGGGGCACAGATACGCAGTATTTT. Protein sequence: CASSYSWGGTDTQYF.

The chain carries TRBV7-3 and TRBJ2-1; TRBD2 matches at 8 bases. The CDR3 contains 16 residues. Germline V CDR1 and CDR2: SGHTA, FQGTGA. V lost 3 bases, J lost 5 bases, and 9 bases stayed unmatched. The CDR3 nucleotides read TGTGCCAGCAGCTTTCCGACCCGCGGGGGGAACAATGAGCAGTTCTTC. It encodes CASSFPTRGGNNEQFF. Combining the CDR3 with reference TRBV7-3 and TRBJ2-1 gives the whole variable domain GAGVSQTPSNKVTEKGKYVELRCDPISGHTALYWYRQSLGQGPEFLIYFQGTGAADDSGLPNDRFFAVRPEGSVSTLKIQRTERGDSAVYLCASSFPTRGGNNEQFFGPGTRLTVL.

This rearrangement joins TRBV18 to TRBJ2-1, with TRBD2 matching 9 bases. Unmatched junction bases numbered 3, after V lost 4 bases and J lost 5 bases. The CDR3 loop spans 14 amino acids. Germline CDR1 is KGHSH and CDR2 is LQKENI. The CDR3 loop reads CASSRLAGNNEQFF. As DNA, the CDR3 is TGTGCCAGCTCACGGCTAGCGGGAAACAATGAGCAGTTCTTC.

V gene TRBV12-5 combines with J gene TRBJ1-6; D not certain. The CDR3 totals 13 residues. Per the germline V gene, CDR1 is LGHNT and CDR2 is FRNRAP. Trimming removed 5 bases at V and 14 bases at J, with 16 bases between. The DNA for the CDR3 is TGTGCTAGTGGTCAATCCGGGATCCCATCCCTCCACTTT. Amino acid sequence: CASGQSGIPSLHF.

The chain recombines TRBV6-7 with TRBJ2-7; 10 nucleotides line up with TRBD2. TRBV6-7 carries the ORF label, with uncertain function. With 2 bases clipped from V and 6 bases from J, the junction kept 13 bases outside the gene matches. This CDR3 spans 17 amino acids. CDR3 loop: CASSYPKSSGSHSEQYF. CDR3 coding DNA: TGTGCCAGCAGTTACCCAAAATCTAGCGGGAGCCACTCCGAGCAGTACTTC.

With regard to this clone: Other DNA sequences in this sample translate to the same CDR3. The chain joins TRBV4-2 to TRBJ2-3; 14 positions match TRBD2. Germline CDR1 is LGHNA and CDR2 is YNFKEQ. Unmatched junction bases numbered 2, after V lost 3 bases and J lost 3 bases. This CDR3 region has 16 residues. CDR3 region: CASSQTSGGVTDTQYF. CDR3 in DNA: TGTGCCAGCAGCCAGACTAGCGGGGGGGTTACAGATACGCAGTATTTT.

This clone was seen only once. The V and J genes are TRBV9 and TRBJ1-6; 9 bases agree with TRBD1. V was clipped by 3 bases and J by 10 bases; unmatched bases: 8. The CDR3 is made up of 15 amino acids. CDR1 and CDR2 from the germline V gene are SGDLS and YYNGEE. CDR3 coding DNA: TGTGCCAGCAGCGATGGGGACAGGGAACAATCACCCCTCCACTTT. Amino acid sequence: CASSDGDREQSPLHF.

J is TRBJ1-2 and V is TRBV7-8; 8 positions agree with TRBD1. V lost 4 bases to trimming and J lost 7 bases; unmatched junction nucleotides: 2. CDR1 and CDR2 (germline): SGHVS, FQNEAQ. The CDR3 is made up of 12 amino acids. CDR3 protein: CASSSTGVGYTF. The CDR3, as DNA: TGTGCCAGCAGCTCGACAGGGGTTGGCTACACCTTC. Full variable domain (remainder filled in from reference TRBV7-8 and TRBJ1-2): GAGVSQSPRYKVAKRGQDVALRCDPISGHVSLFWYQQALGQGPEFLTYFQNEAQLDKSGLPSDRFFAERPEGSVSTLKIQRTQQEDSAVYLCASSSTGVGYTFGSGTRLTVV.

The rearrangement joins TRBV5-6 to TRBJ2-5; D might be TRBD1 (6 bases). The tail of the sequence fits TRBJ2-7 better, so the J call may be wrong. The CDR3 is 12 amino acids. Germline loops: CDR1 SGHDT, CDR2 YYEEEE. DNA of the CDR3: TGTGCCAGCAGCACAGGACAGTACGAGCAGTACTTC. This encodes CASSTGQYEQYF.

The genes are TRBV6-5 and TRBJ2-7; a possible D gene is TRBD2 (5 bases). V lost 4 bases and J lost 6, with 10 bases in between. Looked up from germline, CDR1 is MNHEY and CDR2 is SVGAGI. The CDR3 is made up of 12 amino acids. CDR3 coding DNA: TGTGCCAGCAGTTTGCGGGCGGGCGAGCAGTACTTC. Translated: CASSLRAGEQYF.

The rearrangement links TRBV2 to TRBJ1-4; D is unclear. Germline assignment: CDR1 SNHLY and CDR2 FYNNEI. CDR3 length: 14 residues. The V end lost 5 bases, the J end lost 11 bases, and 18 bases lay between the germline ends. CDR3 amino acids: CASSTDKGLGKLFF. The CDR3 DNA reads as TGTGCCAGCAGTACCGACAAAGGACTGGGGAAACTGTTTTTT.

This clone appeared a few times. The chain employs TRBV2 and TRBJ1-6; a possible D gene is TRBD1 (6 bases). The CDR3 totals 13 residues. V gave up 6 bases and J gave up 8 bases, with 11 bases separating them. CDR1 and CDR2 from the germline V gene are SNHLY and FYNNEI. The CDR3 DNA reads TGTGCCAGCAGACAGGGTCAGGATTCACCCCTCCACTTT. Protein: CASRQGQDSPLHF.

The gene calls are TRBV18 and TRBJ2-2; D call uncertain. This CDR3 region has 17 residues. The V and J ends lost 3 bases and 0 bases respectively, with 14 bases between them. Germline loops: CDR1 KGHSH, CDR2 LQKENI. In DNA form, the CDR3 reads TGTGCCAGCTCACCCCAAAACCTCCGAGCGAACACCGGGGAGCTGTTTTTT. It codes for CASSPQNLRANTGELFF.

The CDR3 DNA is TGTGCCAGCAGCCCCGGGCGGGCTAGCGGGGGCAATGAGCAGTTCTTC. Its protein is CASSPGRASGGNEQFF. This chain uses TRBV7-2 with TRBJ2-1, with 10 bases aligning to TRBD2. Germline CDR1 SGHTA, CDR2 FQGNSA. The CDR3 sequence is 16 residues long. Trimming took 5 bases from V and 6 from J; bases not matched to a gene: 10.

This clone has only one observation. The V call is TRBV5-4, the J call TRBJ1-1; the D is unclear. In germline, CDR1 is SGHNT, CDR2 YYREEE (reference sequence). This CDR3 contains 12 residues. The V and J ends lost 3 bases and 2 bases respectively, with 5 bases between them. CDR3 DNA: TGTGCCAGCAGCTCCCGAAACACTGAAGCTTTCTTT. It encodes CASSSRNTEAFF.

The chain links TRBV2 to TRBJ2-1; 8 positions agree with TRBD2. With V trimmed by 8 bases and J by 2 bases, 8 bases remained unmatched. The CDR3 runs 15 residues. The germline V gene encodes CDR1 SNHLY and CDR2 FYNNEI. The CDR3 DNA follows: TGTGCCAGCTCCCTGACTAGCGTAGCCTACAATGAGCAGTTCTTC. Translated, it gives CASSLTSVAYNEQFF.

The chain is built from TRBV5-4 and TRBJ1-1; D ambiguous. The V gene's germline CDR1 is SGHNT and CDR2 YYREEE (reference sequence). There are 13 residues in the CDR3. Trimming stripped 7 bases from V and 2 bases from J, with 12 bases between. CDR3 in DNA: TGTGCCAGCTCGTTCGAACTCAACACTGAAGCTTTCTTT. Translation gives CASSFELNTEAFF.

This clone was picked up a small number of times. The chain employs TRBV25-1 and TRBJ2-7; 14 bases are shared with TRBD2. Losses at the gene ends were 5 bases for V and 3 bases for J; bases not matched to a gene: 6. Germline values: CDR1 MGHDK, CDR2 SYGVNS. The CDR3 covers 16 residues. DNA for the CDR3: TGTGCCAGCAGTCCTAGGGGACTAGCGGGAGTCTACGAGCAGTACTTC. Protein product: CASSPRGLAGVYEQYF.

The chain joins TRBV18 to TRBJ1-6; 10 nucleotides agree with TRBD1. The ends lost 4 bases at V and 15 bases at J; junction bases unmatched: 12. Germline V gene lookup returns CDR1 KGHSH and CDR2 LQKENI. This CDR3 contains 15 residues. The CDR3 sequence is CASSLGTGTGDLLHF. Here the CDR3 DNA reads TGTGCCAGCTCACTCGGGACAGGGACAGGGGATCTCCTCCACTTT.

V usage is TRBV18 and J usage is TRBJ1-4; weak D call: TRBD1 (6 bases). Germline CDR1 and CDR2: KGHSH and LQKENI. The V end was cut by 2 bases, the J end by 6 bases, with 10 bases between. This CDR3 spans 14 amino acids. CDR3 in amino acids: CASSPIRTDEKLFF. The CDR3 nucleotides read TGTGCCAGCTCACCAATTCGGACAGATGAAAAACTGTTTTTT.